These 6 T cell receptor beta chains came from one sample sequenced in a study of OX40 agonist ivuxolimab in advanced cancers. TCRdb's copy holds only in-frame clones and misses some; the assay was immunoSEQ multiplex PCR. This table holds around 73,000 clones, around 90% found once. The starting material was CD4+ or CD8+ T cells sorted from blood, obtained in a trial of the OX40 agonist ivuxolimab. These receptors were collected from an adult with an advanced solid tumor such as melanoma, head and neck, liver or kidney cancer.

The chain is built from TRBV5-1 and TRBJ2-7, with D maybe TRBD1 (6 bases). V was trimmed by 4 bases and J by 0 bases, leaving 8 bases between them. The CDR3 covers 13 residues. Per the germline V gene, CDR1 is SGHRS and CDR2 is YFSETQ. In nucleotides, the CDR3 is TGCGCCAGCAGCAGGGACACCTCCTACGAGCAGTACTTC. Its protein product is CASSRDTSYEQYF.

The chain carries TRBV9 and TRBJ1-2; TRBD1 matches at 7 bases. The CDR3 consists of 15 residues. V lost 2 bases, J lost 3 bases, and 7 bases stayed unmatched. Germline CDR1 SGDLS, CDR2 YYNGEE. This CDR3 is CASSVDRVLDYGYTF. The CDR3, as DNA: TGTGCCAGCAGCGTCGACAGGGTCTTGGACTATGGCTACACCTTC.

This clone has a single count. The genes are TRBV30 and TRBJ2-7, with 8 nucleotides matching TRBD1. V shed 0 bases and J 7 bases; nucleotides not matched to a gene: 11. CDR3 length equals 15 residues. In germline, CDR1 is GTSNPN, CDR2 SVGIG (reference sequence). The CDR3 DNA reads TGTGCCTGGAGTGTATTTCAGGGGGCTGCTGTAGAGCAGTACTTC. As protein: CAWSVFQGAAVEQYF.

The chain combines TRBV30 with TRBJ2-2; a weak D match, TRBD1 (5 bases). The germline V gene encodes CDR1 GTSNPN and CDR2 SVGIG (reference sequence). V gave up 5 bases and J gave up 6 bases, with 10 bases separating them. The length of the CDR3 is 12 residues. The CDR3 DNA sequence: TGTGCCTGGTATCAGGGCTCCGGGGAGCTGTTTTTT. Translated, it gives CAWYQGSGELFF. The complete variable domain, with remaining parts taken from reference TRBV30 and TRBJ2-2, reads SQTIHQWPATLVQPVGSPLSLECTVEGTSNPNLYWYRQAAGRGLQLLFYSVGIGQISSEVPQNLSASRPQDRQFILSSKKLLLSDSGFYLCAWYQGSGELFFGEGSRLTVL.

The chain employs TRBV29-1 and TRBJ2-3; the match to TRBD2 covers 8 bases. Germline CDR1 SQVTM, CDR2 ANQGSEA. The V gene end was trimmed by 4 bases and the J gene end by 0 bases; junction bases not matched to a gene: 6. CDR3 size: 15 residues. CDR3 sequence reads: CSVVFSGDSTDTQYF. Here the CDR3 DNA reads TGCAGCGTTGTTTTTAGCGGGGATAGCACAGATACGCAGTATTTT.

V is TRBV10-3 and J is TRBJ1-1; D might be TRBD1 (6 bases). V lost 2 bases and J 3 bases, leaving 19 bases between the germline ends. This CDR3 region has 17 residues. Germline CDR1 and CDR2: ENHRY and SYGVKD. This CDR3 reads CAISEQEQGFGDTEAFF. The DNA of the CDR3 is TGTGCCATCAGTGAGCAAGAACAGGGTTTTGGGGACACTGAAGCTTTCTTT.